The 15 T cell receptor beta chains below were found in one sample sequenced in a study of T cell clonality in common variable immunodeficiency. The data were produced by immunoSEQ multiplex PCR, yet TCRdb's version contains in-frame clones alone and is incomplete. This sample carries around 81,000 clones, none of them present only once. The sequenced sample consisted of peripheral blood mononuclear cells. These receptors came from a person aged 18 to 70 in good health.

This clone was observed at least ten times. The read ends 3 residues shy of where the CDR3 ends; the end is completed using the germline J gene. The gene calls are TRBV2 and TRBJ2-1; a possible D gene is TRBD1 (5 bases). The CDR3 is 15 residues long. CDR1 and CDR2 from the germline V gene are SNHLY and FYNNEI. V lost 2 bases and J 7 bases, leaving 15 bases between the germline ends. The CDR3 loop reads CASSEKGAVPNEQFF. The sequenced part of the CDR3 DNA is TGTGCCAGCAGTGAAAAAGGGGCAGTGCCAAATGAG.

This clone has at least ten counts. This CDR3 is CASSFPQFEQFF. The DNA read from the CDR3 is TGTGCCAGCAGCTTTCCACAATTTGAG. The V and J genes are TRBV7-9 and TRBJ2-1; D not resolved. The CDR3 end falls 3 residues outside the read, so it is completed with the germline J gene. Trimming pared 3 bases from V and 9 bases from J, leaving 9 bases between. This CDR3 region has 12 residues. The germline V gene has CDR1 SEHNR and CDR2 FQNEAQ (reference sequence).

This clone occurred many times. Read coverage stops 3 residues before the CDR3 terminus; the germline J gene supplies the remainder. The V and J genes are TRBV10-3 and TRBJ1-5; D gene unclear. The CDR3 consists of 12 residues. V lost 10 bases, J lost 0 bases, and 7 bases lay in between. Per the germline V gene, CDR1 is ENHRY and CDR2 is SYGVKD. The CDR3: CATKGSNQPQHF. The DNA read from the CDR3 is TGTGCCACCAAGGGTAGCAATCAGCCC.

This clone was recorded many times. Coverage ceases 3 residues before the CDR3 finishes, and the germline J gene fills in the end. This specimen includes other DNA sequences encoding the same CDR3. This chain links TRBV20-1 with TRBJ1-6; tentatively, D is TRBD1 (5 bases). This CDR3 has 13 residues. Germline CDR1 is DFQATT and CDR2 is SNEGSKA (reference sequence). Deletions cut 1 base from V and 8 bases from J, with 9 bases between. CDR3 in amino acids: CSARGTGDSPLHF. The covered CDR3 bases are TGCAGTGCTAGAGGCACAGGAGATTCACCC.

This clone was seen at least ten times. The read comes to an end 3 residues before the CDR3 does, leaving the germline J gene to fill in the end. The chain combines TRBV7-2 with TRBJ1-5; D unresolved. Germline V gene lookup returns CDR1 SGHTA and CDR2 FQGNSA. The CDR3 is 13 amino acids. The V end was cut by 2 bases, the J end by 4 bases, with 6 bases between. The CDR3 spells CASSLSLNQPQHF. The covered CDR3 bases are TGTGCCAGCAGCTTATCCCTAAATCAGCCC.

Concerning this clone: The CDR3 end lies 3 residues beyond the end of the read and is filled in from the germline J gene. This chain uses TRBV25-1 with TRBJ1-2; D not certain. CDR3 size: 15 residues. V lost 4 bases, J lost 2 bases, and 14 bases lay in between. CDR1 is MGHDK, CDR2 SYGVNS, per germline. The CDR3 region is CASSGPAEANYGYTF. CDR3 bases read: TGTGCCAGCAGTGGTCCGGCCGAAGCGAACTATGGC.

As concerns this clone: From the germline J gene comes the end of the CDR3, since the read stops 3 residues before it. V and J are TRBV6-2 or TRBV6-3 and TRBJ1-1; weak D call: TRBD1 (5 bases). The CDR3 totals 16 residues. Germline loops: CDR1 MNHEY, CDR2 SVGEGT. Incomplete CDR3 DNA: TGTGCCAGCAGTTACTCTCTATACGGAGGCGGGGCCGAA. This gives the protein CASSYSLYGGGAE. The entire CDR3 reads CASSYSLYGGGAEAFF.

Ten or more counts support this clone. The read stops 3 residues short of the end of the CDR3; the missing end is completed from the germline J gene. This chain uses TRBV5-1 with TRBJ2-5; 13 bases map to TRBD2. The CDR3 spans 18 residues. V was clipped by 7 bases and J by 2 bases; unmatched bases: 14. Germline CDR1 and CDR2: SGHRS and YFSETQ. This CDR3 reads CASGNGLAGEEGQETQYF. The DNA read from the CDR3 is TGCGCCAGCGGCAACGGACTAGCGGGAGAAGAGGGACAAGAGACC.

This clone appeared many times. The CDR3 is cut off 3 residues early in the read; its end comes from the germline J gene. J is TRBJ2-6 and V is TRBV5-1; no definite D call. This CDR3 region has 16 residues. The germline gives CDR1 SGHRS, CDR2 YFSETQ. Trimming took off 0 bases at V and 2 bases at J, with 9 bases between the two ends. The CDR3 bases that were read are TGCGCCAGCAGCTTGGATGTGGGCGCTGGGGCCAACGTC. This encodes CASSLDVGAGANV. The CDR3 as a whole reads CASSLDVGAGANVLTF.

This clone was counted ten times or more. The read finishes 3 residues shy of the CDR3 end, and the germline J gene is used to complete it. The chain uses TRBV7-2 and TRBJ2-3; 7 nucleotides agree with TRBD2. The CDR3 has 15 residues. The ends lost 5 bases at V and 4 bases at J; junction bases unmatched: 9. The germline gives CDR1 SGHTA, CDR2 FQGNSA. CDR3 sequence reads: CASSRAGVASDTQYF. The CDR3 bases that were read are TGTGCCAGCAGCCGGGCGGGAGTTGCTTCAGATACG.

This clone appeared many times. Relative to the germline gene, one junction end is altered; a read error may explain this. The observed sequence ends 3 residues before the CDR3 terminus, with the missing tail filled in from the germline J gene. This chain links TRBV4-2 with TRBJ1-2; perhaps TRBD1 as D (5 bases). Germline CDR1 LGHNA, CDR2 YNFKEQ. CDR3 length equals 13 residues. CDR3 DNA, as far as it was read: TGCGCCAGCAGCCAAGCGGGGGACTATGGC. Protein sequence: CASSQAGDYG. The full CDR3 protein reads CASSQAGDYGYTF.

This clone was recorded many times. The CDR3 protein is CASSPGTEETQYF. CDR3 DNA (partial): TGTGCCAGTAGTCCGGGGACAGAAGAGACC. The chain carries TRBV19 and TRBJ2-5; 7 bases fit TRBD1. The CDR3 goes on 3 residues after the read ends, and that part is filled in from the germline J gene. V gave up 5 bases and J gave up 3 bases; unmatched junction bases: 3. The CDR3 extends over 13 amino acids. Looked up from germline, CDR1 is LNHDA and CDR2 is SQIVND (reference sequence).

This clone has ten or more counts. The read ends 3 residues before the CDR3 terminus; that terminus is restored from the germline J gene. The V gene is TRBV20-1, the J gene TRBJ2-2; 10 bases are shared with TRBD2. Losses at the gene ends were 6 bases for V and 0 bases for J; bases not matched to a gene: 10. The CDR3 extends over 17 amino acids. The V gene's germline CDR1 is DFQATT and CDR2 SNEGSKA (reference sequence). CDR3 loop: CSAQPLAGAANTGELFF. The covered CDR3 bases are TGCAGTGCGCAGCCCCTAGCGGGGGCTGCGAACACCGGGGAG.

This clone appeared many times. The DNA ends 3 residues before the CDR3 does, and the rest of the CDR3 is filled in from the germline J gene. This sequence joins TRBV5-6 and TRBJ1-5; 7 bases are a match to TRBD1. The V gene's germline CDR1 is SGHDT and CDR2 YYEEEE. The CDR3 runs to 10 residues. CDR3: CETGDQPQHF. The CDR3 bases that were read are TGTGAAACAGGGGATCAGCCC.

This clone was seen many times. The chain's CDR3 is CSALGHEQYF. Incomplete CDR3 DNA: TGCAGTGCTCTAGGCCACGAG. The chain uses TRBV20-1 and TRBJ2-7; no reliable D call. The read comes to an end 3 residues before the CDR3 does, leaving the germline J gene to fill in the end. Germline-derived CDR1 and CDR2 are DFQATT and SNEGSKA (reference sequence). Trimming took 5 bases from V and 5 from J, leaving 7 bases between them. The CDR3 is made up of 10 amino acids.